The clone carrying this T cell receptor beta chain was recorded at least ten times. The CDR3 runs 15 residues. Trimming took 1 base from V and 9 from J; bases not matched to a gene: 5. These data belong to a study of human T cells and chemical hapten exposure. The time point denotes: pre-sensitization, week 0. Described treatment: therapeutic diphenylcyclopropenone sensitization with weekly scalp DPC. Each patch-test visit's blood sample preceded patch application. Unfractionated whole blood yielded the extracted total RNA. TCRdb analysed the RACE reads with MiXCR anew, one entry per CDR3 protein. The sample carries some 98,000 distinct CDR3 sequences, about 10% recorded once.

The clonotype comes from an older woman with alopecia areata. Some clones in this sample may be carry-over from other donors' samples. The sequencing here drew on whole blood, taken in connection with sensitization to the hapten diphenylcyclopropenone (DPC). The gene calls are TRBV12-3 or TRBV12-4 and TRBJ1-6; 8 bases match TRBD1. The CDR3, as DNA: TGTGCCAGCAGTTTAGGGGGACAGGCAAGTTCACCCCTCCACTTT. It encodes CASSLGGQASSPLHF.